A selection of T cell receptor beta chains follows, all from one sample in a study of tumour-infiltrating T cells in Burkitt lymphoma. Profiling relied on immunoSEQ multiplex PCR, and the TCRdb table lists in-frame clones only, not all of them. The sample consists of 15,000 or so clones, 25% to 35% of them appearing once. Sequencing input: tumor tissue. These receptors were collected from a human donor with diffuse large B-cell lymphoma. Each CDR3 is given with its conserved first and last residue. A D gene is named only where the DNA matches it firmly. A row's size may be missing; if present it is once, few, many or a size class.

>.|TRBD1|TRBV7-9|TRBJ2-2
TGTGCCAGCAGCACGGGACAGGGGATCACCGGGGAGCTGTTTTTT
CASSTGQGITGELFF
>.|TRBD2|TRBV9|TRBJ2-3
TGTGCCAGCAGCGACGGACTAGCAGGGGAGTATTTT
CASSDGLAGEYF
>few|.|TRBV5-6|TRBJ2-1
TGTGCCAGCAGTTCCGAGGGCAATGAGCAGTTCTTC
CASSSEGNEQFF
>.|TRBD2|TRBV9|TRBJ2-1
TGTGCCAGCAGCGCCGACGGGAGGCCGAGGGATGAGCAGTTCTTC
CASSADGRPRDEQFF
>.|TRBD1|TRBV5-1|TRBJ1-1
TGCGCCAGCAGCGCCGGACAGGACTTTACTGAAGCTTTCTTT
CASSAGQDFTEAFF
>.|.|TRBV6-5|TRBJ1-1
TGTGCCAGCAGTTACAGGGGAATGAACACTGAAGCTTTCTTT
CASSYRGMNTEAFF
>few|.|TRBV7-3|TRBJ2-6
TGTGCCAGCAGCTTAAGGCCCCGGCGGGGTCCTGGGGCCGACGTCCTGACTTTC
CASSLRPRRGPGADVLTF
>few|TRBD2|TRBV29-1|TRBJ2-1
TGCAGCGTTGGCGGGACTAGCGGCTCCTACAATGAGCAGTTCTTC
CSVGGTSGSYNEQFF
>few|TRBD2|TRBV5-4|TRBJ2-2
TGTGCCAGCAGCTTGGCCTGGCGGGAGGCTTCCGGGGAGCTGTTTTTT
CASSLAWREASGELFF
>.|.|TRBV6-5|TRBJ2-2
TGTGCCAGCACCGATAACGGATCAGGGCCCGGGGAGCTGTTTTTT
CASTDNGSGPGELFF
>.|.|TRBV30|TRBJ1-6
TGTGCCTGCAGGGCGGGGTATAATTCACCCCTCCACTTT
CACRAGYNSPLHF
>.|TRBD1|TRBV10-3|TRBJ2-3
TGTGCCATCAGACGGACAGGAGAAAACACAGATACGCAGTATTTT
CAIRRTGENTDTQYF
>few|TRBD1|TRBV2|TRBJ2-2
TGTGCCAGCAAAGGACAGGGGAACACCGGGGAGCTGTTTTTT
CASKGQGNTGELFF
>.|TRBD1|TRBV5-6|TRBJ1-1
TGTGCCAGCAGACCTAAGACAGGGGGAACTGAAGCTTTCTTT
CASRPKTGGTEAFF